This is a list of T cell receptor beta chains from one sample in a study of T cell repertoires in cytomegalovirus infection. TCRdb processed the reads anew with MiXCR; each CDR3 protein has one entry. The table has some 180,000 distinct CDR3 sequences, under 25% seen once. The source material was PBMCs. The receptors here all came from a human donor in good health (CMV status not recorded). Some clones in this sample may be carry-over from other donors' samples. The conserved cysteine and the conserved F or W are not part of the CDR3 here.

j_gene: TRBJ2-2; v_gene: TRBV11-2; CDR3aa: ASSFSAVFANTGELF
j_gene: TRBJ1-4; v_gene: TRBV6-5; CDR3aa: ASSYASSTAVNEKLF
j_gene: TRBJ2-2; v_gene: TRBV29-1; CDR3aa: SVMGPHTGELF
j_gene: TRBJ2-3; v_gene: TRBV28; CDR3aa: ASSYGGLSPAGGSTDTQY
j_gene: TRBJ1-5; v_gene: TRBV7-4; CDR3aa: ASSLVRDNQPQH
j_gene: TRBJ2-5; v_gene: TRBV5-1; CDR3aa: ASSLIGSEETQY
j_gene: TRBJ1-2; v_gene: TRBV2; CDR3aa: ASMGQGAGYGYT
j_gene: TRBJ2-1; v_gene: TRBV20-1; CDR3aa: SAPGLAGGHEQF
j_gene: TRBJ2-1; v_gene: TRBV10-1; CDR3aa: ASSTAASGRNNEQF
j_gene: TRBJ2-7; v_gene: TRBV7-8; CDR3aa: ASSLGHRGYEQY
j_gene: TRBJ2-1; v_gene: TRBV5-4; CDR3aa: ASSSGPFNEQF
j_gene: TRBJ1-5; v_gene: TRBV11-1; CDR3aa: ASSKDRGQPQH
j_gene: TRBJ2-2; v_gene: TRBV6-2/TRBV6-3; CDR3aa: AVAYGGELF
j_gene: TRBJ1-5; v_gene: TRBV6-2/TRBV6-3; CDR3aa: ASSYGSTQH
j_gene: TRBJ1-5; v_gene: TRBV18; CDR3aa: ASSPPGAGQPQH
j_gene: TRBJ2-7; v_gene: TRBV7-2; CDR3aa: ASNIRTGISYEQY
j_gene: TRBJ2-5; v_gene: TRBV13; CDR3aa: ASTGRRGSLQETQY
j_gene: TRBJ2-1; v_gene: TRBV7-2; CDR3aa: ASRGTSGRGTDNEQF
j_gene: TRBJ2-7; v_gene: TRBV7-9; CDR3aa: ASSLDGIAGIYEQY
j_gene: TRBJ2-2; v_gene: TRBV7-8; CDR3aa: ASSFVYSGGNTGELF
j_gene: TRBJ2-2; v_gene: TRBV7-2; CDR3aa: ASSLLGAYANTGELF
j_gene: TRBJ1-3; v_gene: TRBV10-3; CDR3aa: ATDRGVPGNTIY
j_gene: TRBJ2-5; v_gene: TRBV7-9; CDR3aa: ASRRDSWETQY
j_gene: TRBJ1-2; v_gene: TRBV10-3; CDR3aa: AISGPGQATNYGYT
j_gene: TRBJ2-7; v_gene: TRBV7-2; CDR3aa: ASSLEGQPVERRSSYEQY
j_gene: TRBJ2-7; v_gene: TRBV29-1; CDR3aa: SVAPGQGVREQY
j_gene: TRBJ1-2; v_gene: TRBV2; CDR3aa: ASKGPSGYT
j_gene: TRBJ2-7; v_gene: TRBV7-2; CDR3aa: ASSLSGSVNEQY
j_gene: TRBJ2-4; v_gene: TRBV2; CDR3aa: ASSKPQGAKNIQY
j_gene: TRBJ2-5; v_gene: TRBV6-1; CDR3aa: ASSDWDRRVTQY
j_gene: TRBJ1-6; v_gene: TRBV9; CDR3aa: ASSVQQLNSPLH
j_gene: TRBJ2-5; v_gene: TRBV6-1; CDR3aa: ASSYEVRVTQY
j_gene: TRBJ2-5; v_gene: TRBV6-8; CDR3aa: ASSYVRQETQY
j_gene: TRBJ2-5; v_gene: TRBV7-2; CDR3aa: ASGNMSGSWETQY
j_gene: TRBJ2-3; v_gene: TRBV6-1; CDR3aa: ASSENTGTAADTQY
j_gene: TRBJ2-5; v_gene: TRBV5-1; CDR3aa: ASSLDGQRTIQETQY
j_gene: TRBJ2-7; v_gene: TRBV7-8; CDR3aa: ASSPREGQGYEQY
j_gene: TRBJ1-1; v_gene: TRBV4-1; CDR3aa: ASSQVLNTEAF
j_gene: TRBJ2-2; v_gene: TRBV7-6; CDR3aa: ASSLGAGTGELF
j_gene: TRBJ1-1; v_gene: TRBV7-2; CDR3aa: ASSPKYLNTEAF
j_gene: TRBJ1-6; v_gene: TRBV12-3/TRBV12-4; CDR3aa: ASSSIGNNSPLH
j_gene: TRBJ2-2; v_gene: TRBV11-2; CDR3aa: TSSQRAGKTGELF
j_gene: TRBJ2-2; v_gene: TRBV7-6; CDR3aa: ASSSGGPTGELF
j_gene: TRBJ1-2; v_gene: TRBV27; CDR3aa: ASSFGSGHGYT
j_gene: TRBJ2-5; v_gene: TRBV6-1; CDR3aa: ASSEAGAGVQETQY
j_gene: TRBJ1-5; v_gene: TRBV20-1; CDR3aa: SAVGTGSNQPQH
j_gene: TRBJ2-3; v_gene: TRBV29-1; CDR3aa: SVDGTSGNTQY
j_gene: TRBJ2-7; v_gene: TRBV19; CDR3aa: ASSIILRADYEQY